The subject of this entry is one T cell receptor beta chain. Its antigen is as yet unknown. In germline, CDR1 is LGHDT, CDR2 YNNKEL (reference sequence). CDR3 length equals 18 residues. The V end was cut by 4 bases, the J end by 5 bases, with 24 bases between. Healthy Caucasian individuals from Russia aged roughly 6 to 90 served as donors. Each donor supplied ten milliliters of peripheral blood. The authors ran a second PCR of roughly 6 to 11 cycles using a sample-barcoded 5' primer and a J-beta primer mix. MiXCR was run by TCRdb on the 5' RACE reads, yielding one entry per CDR3 protein. In the table there are fewer than 2,000,000 distinct CDR3 sequences, 35% to 50% of which are singletons. This entry is derived from a study of blood T cells in healthy people across ages. Study-wide findings and caveats: There was a strong correlation between TCR beta diversity and naive T cell percentage.

The source of this sequence is a human donor in good health. The chain employs TRBV3-1 and TRBJ2-1; a weak D match, TRBD2 (6 bases). The sample was blood. CDR3 sequence reads: CASSPRPILAVSNNEQFF. CDR3 DNA: TGTGCCAGCAGCCCGAGGCCAATTTTAGCGGTATCTAACAATGAGCAGTTCTTC.